These 30 T cell receptor beta chains came from one sample sequenced in a study of T cell repertoires in cytomegalovirus infection. TCRdb re-called the reads through MiXCR, storing one row per CDR3 protein. The sample lists 740,000 or so distinct CDR3 sequences, about a third seen once, with around 2.8% in the top ten. The sample taken for sequencing was PBMCs. The receptors shown here come from a human donor in good health (CMV status not recorded). Some clones in this sample may be carry-over from other donors' samples.

As DNA, the CDR3 is TGTGCCAGCAGCTTAGGCACAGGGATTTCACCCCTCCACTTT. This encodes CASSLGTGISPLHF. The J gene is TRBJ1-6, the V gene TRBV7-6; possibly TRBD1 for D (6 bases). Trimming left V 1 base short and J 9 bases short, with 10 bases between. Germline CDR1 is SGHVS and CDR2 is FNYEAQ. The length of the CDR3 is 14 residues. Complete variable domain (other parts from reference TRBV7-6 and TRBJ1-6): GAGVSQSPRYKVTKRGQDVALRCDPISGHVSLYWYRQALGQGPEFLTYFNYEAQQDKSGLPNDRFSAERPEGSISTLTIQRTEQRDSAMYRCASSLGTGISPLHFGNGTRLTVT.

The sample holds a few counts of this clonotype. The chain has TRBV5-5 and TRBJ2-3; 10 bases align to TRBD1. CDR1 is SGHKS and CDR2 is YYEKEE in the germline V gene (reference sequence). This CDR3 region has 15 residues. V shed 1 base and J 6 bases; nucleotides not matched to a gene: 5. CDR3 region: CASSLFRTGGDTQYF. CDR3 in DNA: TGTGCCAGCAGCTTGTTCCGGACAGGGGGGGATACGCAGTATTTT.

This clonotype was detected many times. The rearrangement links TRBV7-6 to TRBJ2-7, with 10 bases matching TRBD1. Germline loops: CDR1 SGHVS, CDR2 FNYEAQ. J gave up 6 bases and V 1 base, and 6 bases lay outside the gene matches. The CDR3 has 15 amino acids. CDR3 DNA: TGTGCCAGCAGCTTAGGTGGACAGGGGGGAGGCGAGCAGTACTTC. Protein: CASSLGGQGGGEQYF.

The chain employs TRBV2 and TRBJ1-2, with a possible D match to TRBD1 (5 bases). This CDR3 spans 16 amino acids. Germline lookup yields CDR1 SNHLY and CDR2 FYNNEI. Trimming stripped 6 bases from V and 2 bases from J, with 19 bases between. The CDR3 spells CASSSLRTQYNYGYTF. The CDR3 DNA reads as TGTGCCAGCAGCAGCCTGCGGACACAATACAACTATGGCTACACCTTC.

This clonotype came up once. The rearrangement links TRBV28 to TRBJ2-7, with unresolved D. Germline V gene lookup returns CDR1 MDHEN and CDR2 SYDVKM. Trimming shortened V by 0 bases and J by 4 bases, and 10 bases separated the two germline ends. CDR3 length equals 14 residues. The DNA of the CDR3 is TGTGCCAGCAGTTTATGGGGGTTGGGGTACGAGCAGTACTTC. This encodes CASSLWGLGYEQYF.

The J gene is TRBJ2-1, the V gene TRBV4-2; D not certain. Trimming stripped 0 bases from V and 8 bases from J, with 14 bases between. Germline CDR1 and CDR2: LGHNA and YNFKEQ. The CDR3 covers 15 residues. The CDR3 DNA sequence: TGTGCCAGCAGCCAAGAAACAGCGCCTATTTATGAGCAGTTCTTC. It yields the protein CASSQETAPIYEQFF.

This clonotype was seen only a few times. This rearrangement joins TRBV20-1 to TRBJ1-6, with a tentative D call TRBD1 (5 bases). CDR1 is DFQATT and CDR2 is SNEGSKA in the germline V gene (reference sequence). The V and J ends lost 0 bases and 9 bases respectively, with 18 bases between them. The CDR3 is 16 amino acids. CDR3 in DNA: TGCAGTGCTAGAGATCGGGAGGGACTAATAGGTTCACCCCTCCACTTT. It codes for CSARDREGLIGSPLHF.

The chain recombines TRBV6-6 with TRBJ2-7; D may be TRBD1 (6 bases). Deletions cut 6 bases from V and 6 bases from J, with 21 bases between. CDR1 and CDR2 from the germline V gene are MNHNY and SVGAGI (reference sequence). The CDR3 sequence is 15 residues long. CDR3 sequence reads: CASSDRLLAFGEQYF. The CDR3 coding sequence is TGTGCCAGCAGCGACAGGCTATTAGCCTTTGGCGAGCAGTACTTC.

The chain couples TRBV28 to TRBJ2-1, with D perhaps matching TRBD1 or TRBD2 (5 bases each). The CDR3 sequence is 14 residues long. V lost 8 bases to trimming and J lost 3 bases, with 14 bases between them. Germline CDR1 MDHEN, CDR2 SYDVKM. CDR3 in DNA: TGTGCCAGCGGCGACAGTGGGGGCTACAATGAGCAGTTCTTC. Its translation is CASGDSGGYNEQFF. The whole variable domain, remainder taken from reference TRBV28 and TRBJ2-1, is DVKVTQSSRYLVKRTGEKVFLECVQDMDHENMFWYRQDPGLGLRLIYFSYDVKMKEKGDIPEGYSVSREKKERFSLILESASTNQTSMYLCASGDSGGYNEQFFGPGTRLTVL.

This clonotype was picked up a small number of times. The chain links TRBV19 to TRBJ1-5; no clear D. CDR1 is LNHDA, CDR2 SQIVND, per germline (reference sequence). Deletions cut 7 bases from V and 2 bases from J, with 6 bases between. The CDR3 totals 12 residues. The CDR3 region has the DNA TGTGCCAGTAATATGGGCAATCAGCCCCAGCATTTT. This sequence encodes CASNMGNQPQHF.

The chain has TRBV10-3 and TRBJ2-1, with 7 bases identical to TRBD1. With 5 bases clipped from V and 6 bases from J, the junction kept 4 bases outside the gene matches. Germline V lookup: CDR1 ENHRY, CDR2 SYGVKD. The CDR3 loop spans 13 amino acids. This CDR3 reads CAISPGQPNEQFF. The CDR3 DNA follows: TGTGCCATCAGTCCGGGACAGCCCAATGAGCAGTTCTTC.

Turning to this clonotype: The conserved phenylalanine or tryptophan normally closing the CDR3 is absent here, so this likely arose from a read error. The DNA is left out, because the CDR3 cannot be placed on it with certainty; the CDR3 is given as TCRdb lists it. The chain links TRBV7-2 to TRBJ2-1. Germline assignment: CDR1 SGHTA and CDR2 FQGNSA. With termini counted, the CDR3 has 13 amino acids. CDR3 amino acids: CASSLGAYNEQLL.

The genes are TRBV10-3 and TRBJ1-6; D is undetermined. Germline V gene sequence: CDR1 ENHRY, CDR2 SYGVKD. Trimming pared 3 bases from V and 0 bases from J, leaving 12 bases between. The CDR3 has 17 residues. The CDR3 loop is CAISEGAGSSYNSPLHF. The DNA for the CDR3 is TGTGCCATCAGTGAAGGTGCAGGCAGCTCCTATAATTCACCCCTCCACTTT.

This clonotype was seen many times. The rearrangement joins TRBV7-8 to TRBJ1-1; TRBD1 matches 7 bases. The length of the CDR3 is 16 residues. Per the germline V gene, CDR1 is SGHVS and CDR2 is FQNEAQ. Germline trimming cut 0 bases from V and 1 base from J; bases unmatched to any gene: 5. CDR3 coding DNA: TGTGCCAGCAGCTTAGCGCTAGGGGGCGCGAACACTGAAGCTTTCTTT. Protein sequence: CASSLALGGANTEAFF. Full variable domain (remainder filled in from reference TRBV7-8 and TRBJ1-1): GAGVSQSPRYKVAKRGQDVALRCDPISGHVSLFWYQQALGQGPEFLTYFQNEAQLDKSGLPSDRFFAERPEGSVSTLKIQRTQQEDSAVYLCASSLALGGANTEAFFGQGTRLTVV.

This chain joins TRBV7-3 and TRBJ2-1, with TRBD2 as a possible D gene (7 bases). The ends were cut back, 5 bases at V and 4 bases at J, with 15 bases in the middle. This CDR3 has 15 amino acids. CDR1 SGHTA and CDR2 FQGTGA come from the germline V gene. The CDR3 reads CASSPEGGVYNEQFF. CDR3 nucleotides: TGTGCCAGCAGCCCGGAGGGGGGGGTTTACAATGAGCAGTTCTTC. Full variable domain (remainder filled in from reference TRBV7-3 and TRBJ2-1): GAGVSQTPSNKVTEKGKYVELRCDPISGHTALYWYRQSLGQGPEFLIYFQGTGAADDSGLPNDRFFAVRPEGSVSTLKIQRTERGDSAVYLCASSPEGGVYNEQFFGPGTRLTVL.

This clonotype has a handful of counts. This chain uses TRBV6-4 with TRBJ2-1; 16 nucleotides agree with TRBD2. This CDR3 spans 15 amino acids. Germline V gives CDR1 MRHNA, CDR2 SNTAGT. J lost 8 bases, V lost 4 bases, and 2 bases had no gene match. The CDR3 reads CASSVGLAGGHEQFF. The CDR3 DNA sequence: TGTGCCAGCAGTGTGGGACTAGCGGGAGGGCATGAGCAGTTCTTC.

A word on this clonotype: One end of the junction does not line up with germline, which may come from a read error. The rearrangement links TRBV29-1 to TRBJ1-1, with a weak D call TRBD1 (6 bases). Germline V gene lookup returns CDR1 SQVTM and CDR2 ANQGSEA. This CDR3 region has 14 residues. Here the CDR3 DNA reads TGCCGCGTTGAAGGGCAGGGGTTGAACACTGAAGCTTTCTTT. Translating it yields CRVEGQGLNTEAFF.

V gene TRBV24-1 combines with J gene TRBJ2-3; D could derive from TRBD1 or TRBD2 (5 bases each). The germline V gene has CDR1 KGHDR and CDR2 SFDVKD. This CDR3 comprises 13 residues. V was clipped by 5 bases and J by 4 bases, with 9 bases between them. CDR3 protein: CATSGGNPDTQYF. The CDR3 DNA reads TGTGCCACCAGTGGGGGGAACCCAGATACGCAGTATTTT.

CDR3 nucleotides: TGTGCCAAAGACAGGGTGTCAACCGGGGAGCTGTTTTTT. This gives the protein CAKDRVSTGELFF. V usage is TRBV2 and J usage is TRBJ2-2; 7 nucleotides agree with TRBD1. J was trimmed by 5 bases and V by 10 bases; bases with no gene match: 7. CDR3 size: 13 residues. Germline V gene sequence: CDR1 SNHLY, CDR2 FYNNEI.

This chain uses TRBV6-1 with TRBJ2-1; the D gene is possibly TRBD2 (6 bases). The V end lost 3 bases, the J end lost 6 bases, and 12 bases lay between the germline ends. The CDR3 runs 14 residues. Per the germline V gene, CDR1 is MNHNS and CDR2 is SASEGT. The CDR3 DNA sequence: TGTGCCAGCAGTGAGTTGGGGGGAAGCAATGAGCAGTTCTTC. Translating it yields CASSELGGSNEQFF.

This clonotype was seen at least ten times. The V gene is TRBV5-4, the J gene TRBJ2-1, with TRBD2 as a possible D gene (5 bases). V lost 4 bases to trimming and J lost 8 bases, with 13 bases between them. The CDR3 is 13 residues long. Per germline, CDR1 SGHNT and CDR2 YYREEE (reference sequence). The CDR3 loop reads CASSPGPGDEQFF. In DNA form, the CDR3 reads TGTGCCAGCAGCCCCGGACCCGGGGATGAGCAGTTCTTC.

This clonotype was recorded at least ten times. The chain links TRBV27 to TRBJ2-5, with 13 bases matching TRBD2. In germline, CDR1 is MNHEY, CDR2 SMNVEV (reference sequence). The V gene end was trimmed by 5 bases and the J gene end by 5 bases; junction bases not matched to a gene: 8. This CDR3 region has 16 residues. The CDR3 here is CASSGGTSGNAETQYF. For the CDR3, the DNA is TGTGCCAGCAGTGGGGGGACTAGCGGGAACGCGGAGACCCAGTACTTC.

The genes are TRBV12-3 or TRBV12-4 and TRBJ1-4, with a possible D match to TRBD1 (5 bases). CDR3 length: 16 amino acids. Trimming removed 1 base from V and 7 bases from J, with 16 bases in between. The CDR3 coding sequence is TGTGCCAGCAGTTTAGAGGCAGGGCTGTGGGGTGAAAAACTGTTTTTT. It translates to CASSLEAGLWGEKLFF.

This clonotype was seen only a few times. The chain couples TRBV7-6 to TRBJ2-1, with D possibly matching TRBD1 (7 bases). This CDR3 has 15 residues. Germline V lookup: CDR1 SGHVS, CDR2 FNYEAQ. V lost 1 base, J lost 7 bases, and 14 bases lay in between. The CDR3 DNA follows: TGTGCCAGCAGCTTAGGACACAGGGGAGGTAATGAGCAGTTCTTC. Amino acid sequence: CASSLGHRGGNEQFF.

CDR3 coding DNA: TGTGCCAGCACACTAGCGGGAGCTGGTCCCCTCGCAGATACGCAGTATTTT. It encodes CASTLAGAGPLADTQYF. The chain recombines TRBV7-2 with TRBJ2-3, with 11 bases fitting TRBD2. The V segment lost 7 bases and the J segment 4 bases; nucleotides outside the gene matches: 13. Germline lookup yields CDR1 SGHTA and CDR2 FQGNSA. CDR3 length: 17 residues.

This clonotype was seen repeatedly, ten times or more. The chain uses TRBV7-9 and TRBJ1-1; D is ambiguous. Germline loops: CDR1 SEHNR, CDR2 FQNEAQ (reference sequence). V was pared by 5 bases and J by 1 base, with 11 bases between. The CDR3 runs 14 residues. CDR3 loop: CASSPRGENTEAFF. DNA for the CDR3: TGTGCCAGCAGCCCCCGTGGCGAGAACACTGAAGCTTTCTTT.

V is TRBV29-1 and J is TRBJ1-6; 9 bases line up with TRBD1. In germline, CDR1 is SQVTM, CDR2 ANQGSEA. J was trimmed by 5 bases and V by 7 bases; bases with no gene match: 3. The CDR3 extends over 13 amino acids. For the CDR3, the DNA is TGCAGCGCTCGGACAGGGGATAATTCACCCCTCCACTTT. Translated: CSARTGDNSPLHF.

The chain is built from TRBV7-2 and TRBJ2-1; TRBD2 aligns across 12 bases. CDR3 length: 19 residues. Germline loops: CDR1 SGHTA, CDR2 FQGNSA. The J segment lost 0 bases and the V segment lost 6 bases, leaving 12 bases of the junction unmatched. The DNA for the CDR3 is TGTGCCAGCAGTCTAAGGACTAGCGGGGCTCTTAGCTCCTACAATGAGCAGTTCTTC. Translated, it gives CASSLRTSGALSSYNEQFF.

This clonotype has a count of ten or more. This sequence joins TRBV28 and TRBJ2-5; D is perhaps TRBD1 (5 bases). The CDR3 sequence is 12 residues long. The ends were cut back, 11 bases at V and 4 bases at J, with 14 bases in the middle. Per the germline V gene, CDR1 is MDHEN and CDR2 is SYDVKM. For the CDR3, the DNA is TGTGCCCGGAAGGGGTGGGCAGAGACCCAGTACTTC. This gives the protein CARKGWAETQYF.

This clonotype was seen a few times. This chain joins TRBV19 and TRBJ2-7, with TRBD2 as a possible D gene (7 bases). Germline lookup yields CDR1 LNHDA and CDR2 SQIVND (reference sequence). The CDR3 length is 15 residues. Trimming cost V 6 bases and J 3 bases, with 18 bases left between them. CDR3: CASSPGRGALYEQYF. The DNA for the CDR3 is TGTGCCAGTAGCCCAGGCCGGGGGGCCCTCTACGAGCAGTACTTC.